The rows below give T cell receptor beta chains drawn from one sample of a study of blood T cells in healthy people across ages. MiXCR was run by TCRdb on the 5' RACE reads, yielding one entry per CDR3 protein. The sample has some 1.5 million distinct CDR3 sequences; roughly 27% are singletons. The sample was blood. These receptors all stem from a woman under 40 in good health. Each CDR3 is given with its conserved first and last residue.

v_call cdr3_aa
TRBV5-1 CASKPQGGTDTQYF
TRBV20-1 CSVPGTSAYNEQYF
TRBV4-3 CASSQTVNYKNTEAFF
TRBV5-6 CASSSTQGSLHF
TRBV15 CATSRDGDIPTNEKLFF
TRBV5-1 CASSSYGRRTQETQYF
TRBV5-1 CASSLNAGARNSPLHF
TRBV5-1 CASSWTGGWETQYF
TRBV12-3/TRBV12-4 CASTPGLAGVEENIQYF
TRBV11-2 CASSLGSEGGWKNTEAFF
TRBV4-1 CASSQEGWAAREFF
TRBV20-1 CSAGGSSYNEQYF
TRBV14 CASSQTSGLRANEQFF
TRBV20-1 CSARAVILGGDMGQPQHF
TRBV11-2 CASSYNRGQDEQFF
TRBV7-9 CASSLSELNEQFF
TRBV7-9 CASTPGQGRGNEQFF